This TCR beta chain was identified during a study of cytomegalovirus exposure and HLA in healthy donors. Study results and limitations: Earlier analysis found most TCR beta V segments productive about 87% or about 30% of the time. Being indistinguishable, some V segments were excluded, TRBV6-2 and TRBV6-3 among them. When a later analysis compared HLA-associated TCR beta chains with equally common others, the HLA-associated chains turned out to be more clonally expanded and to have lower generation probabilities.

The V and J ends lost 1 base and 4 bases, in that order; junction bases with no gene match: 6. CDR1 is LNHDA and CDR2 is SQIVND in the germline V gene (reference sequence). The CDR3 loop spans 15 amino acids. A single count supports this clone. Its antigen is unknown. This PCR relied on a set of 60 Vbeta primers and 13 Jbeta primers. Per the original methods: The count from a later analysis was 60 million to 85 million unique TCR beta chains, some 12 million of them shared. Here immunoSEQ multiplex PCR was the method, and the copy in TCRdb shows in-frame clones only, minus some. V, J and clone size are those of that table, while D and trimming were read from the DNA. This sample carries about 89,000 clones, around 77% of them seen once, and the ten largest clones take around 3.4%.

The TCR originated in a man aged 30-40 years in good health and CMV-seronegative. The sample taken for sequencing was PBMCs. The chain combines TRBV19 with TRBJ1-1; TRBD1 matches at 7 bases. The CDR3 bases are TGTGCCAGTAGTATAGGTGTGACAGGGTCCACTGAAGCTTTCTTT. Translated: CASSIGVTGSTEAFF.